The entry that follows covers one TCR beta chain sequence. The junction does not match germline at one end; this may be a read error. Germline V gene data show CDR1 as MNHEY and CDR2 as SMNVEV (reference sequence). The CDR3 has 13 amino acids. The data stem from a study of blood T cell repertoires in COVID-19. Produced via immunoSEQ multiplex PCR; TCRdb's table is partial and in-frame only. The sample consists of 300,000 to 350,000 clones, 88% of them appearing once. This receptor was taken from a woman in her twenties or thirties with COVID-19, enrolled during active disease. The material sequenced was peripheral blood. This chain joins TRBV27 and TRBJ1-2; 8 bases align to TRBD1. The CDR3 spells CASSTRTGWGGSF. CDR3 DNA sequence: TGTGCCAGCAGTACCCGGACAGGGTGGGGCGGCTCCTTC.